A single sample gave rise to the 27 T cell receptor beta chains below, sequenced in a study of Ad26.COV2.S vaccination and SARS-CoV-2 variants. This sample's treatment: roughly 20 received Ad26.COV2.S at low or high dose, single or two shots; 5 received placebo; per-sample allocation not given. Each sample was drawn 63 days after the first injection (of vaccine or placebo). The data were produced by immunoSEQ multiplex PCR, yet TCRdb's version contains in-frame clones alone and is incomplete. Among around 450,000 clones, 89% were seen once, and the ten largest hold around 1.6%. This specimen consisted of peripheral blood, obtained in a trial of Ad26.COV2.S vaccine versus placebo. These receptor sequences come from a person between 18 and 65 years old who received the Ad26.COV2.S COVID-19 vaccine or a placebo.

V is TRBV28 and J is TRBJ2-3; D tentatively fits TRBD1 or TRBD2 (5 bases each). Per germline, CDR1 MDHEN and CDR2 SYDVKM. V was shortened by 5 bases and J by 1 base, with 13 bases between the two germline ends. The CDR3 spans 15 residues. The CDR3 DNA sequence: TGTGCCAGCAGTACCTGGGGGAAAGGCACAGATACGCAGTATTTT. Translation: CASSTWGKGTDTQYF.

The V call is TRBV4-1, the J call TRBJ1-1, with 7 bases aligning to TRBD1. The germline gives CDR1 MGHRA, CDR2 YSYEKL. This CDR3 is 14 amino acids long. With 3 bases clipped from V and 1 base from J, the junction kept 2 bases outside the gene matches. CDR3 loop: CASSQGQPNTEAFF. CDR3 sequence (DNA): TGCGCCAGCAGCCAGGGACAGCCGAACACTGAAGCTTTCTTT.

The rearrangement links TRBV10-3 to TRBJ1-2; D is possibly TRBD1 (6 bases). This CDR3 has 17 residues. Trimming took 4 bases from V and 0 from J, leaving 18 bases between them. Germline V gene data show CDR1 as ENHRY and CDR2 as SYGVKD. DNA of the CDR3: TGTGCCATCAGTGGGGGACACCGAGCCTTAGCTAACTATGGCTACACCTTC. As protein: CAISGGHRALANYGYTF.

This clone was counted a few times. At one end, the junction sequence differs from germline, possibly due to a read error. The chain carries TRBV19 and TRBJ2-1; 8 bases agree with TRBD2. The V gene's germline CDR1 is LNHDA and CDR2 SQIVND (reference sequence). This CDR3 has 15 amino acids. The CDR3 is CASRETSAPYYEQFF. The DNA of the CDR3 is TGTGCCAGTAGGGAGACTAGCGCGCCCTACTATGAGCAGTTCTTC.

Here the CDR3 DNA reads TGTGCCGGGGTGGGGCGAAATGAAAAACTGTTTTTT. This translates into CAGVGRNEKLFF. The V call is TRBV6-7, the J call TRBJ1-4; maybe TRBD1 (5 bases). TRBV6-7 is an ORF; its function is uncertain. The V and J ends lost 11 bases and 5 bases respectively, with 12 bases between them. The CDR3 runs 12 residues.

This rearrangement joins TRBV7-9 to TRBJ1-1, with TRBD1 as a possible D gene (5 bases). Trimming removed 3 bases from V and 0 bases from J, with 5 bases in between. Germline lookup yields CDR1 SEHNR and CDR2 FQNEAQ (reference sequence). The CDR3 runs 13 residues. The CDR3 nucleotides are TGTGCCAGCAGCTTGACAGTGAACACTGAAGCTTTCTTT. This codes for CASSLTVNTEAFF.

The CDR3 loop reads CASSSIDTLRFF. The DNA of the CDR3 is TGTGCCAGCAGCTCCATTGACACCCTTCGGTTCTTC. V and J are TRBV7-2 and TRBJ2-1; D gene ambiguous. Trimming pared 4 bases from V and 15 bases from J, leaving 16 bases between. Per the germline V gene, CDR1 is SGHTA and CDR2 is FQGNSA. The CDR3 totals 12 residues.

This chain joins TRBV19 and TRBJ2-7; the D gene could be TRBD1 or TRBD2 (7 bases each). The length of the CDR3 is 15 residues. The germline V gene has CDR1 LNHDA and CDR2 SQIVND (reference sequence). The V gene lost 6 bases and the J gene lost 1 base, with 16 bases spanning the gap. Written as DNA, the CDR3 is TGTGCCAGTAGCCGACGACAGGGAGGGTCCTACGAGCAGTACTTC. Protein: CASSRRQGGSYEQYF.

The V call is TRBV10-3, the J call TRBJ2-7, with D maybe TRBD2 (6 bases). Germline V gene lookup returns CDR1 ENHRY and CDR2 SYGVKD. The CDR3 has 13 amino acids. V lost 4 bases and J lost 6, with 13 bases in between. The CDR3 protein is CAISAPGRSEQYF. The CDR3 bases are TGTGCCATCAGTGCTCCGGGGAGGAGCGAGCAGTACTTC.

The V and J genes are TRBV5-1 and TRBJ2-7; TRBD2 matches 8 bases. The CDR3 is 17 amino acids. With V trimmed by 1 base and J by 7 bases, 16 bases remained unmatched. The germline gives CDR1 SGHRS, CDR2 YFSETQ. CDR3 loop: CASSLPHSAGAREEQYF. As DNA, the CDR3 is TGCGCCAGCAGCTTGCCCCATTCAGCGGGGGCCCGTGAGGAGCAGTACTTC. The full variable domain, its missing parts supplied by reference TRBV5-1 and TRBJ2-7, is KAGVTQTPRYLIKTRGQQVTLSCSPISGHRSVSWYQQTPGQGLQFLFEYFSETQRNKGNFPGRFSGRQFSNSRSEMNVSTLELGDSALYLCASSLPHSAGAREEQYFGPGTRLTVT.

The genes are TRBV6-6 and TRBJ1-1; D is uncertain. The V end lost 2 bases, the J end lost 10 bases, and 11 bases lay between the germline ends. Germline V lookup: CDR1 MNHNY, CDR2 SVGAGI (reference sequence). This CDR3 has 12 residues. CDR3 DNA sequence: TGTGCCAGCAGTTACGGATCAATGGGAGCTTTCTTT. Translating it yields CASSYGSMGAFF.

The chain employs TRBV30 and TRBJ1-1; D is perhaps TRBD1 (5 bases). Germline CDR1 and CDR2: GTSNPN and SVGIG (reference sequence). The CDR3 runs 17 residues. The V and J ends lost 3 bases and 1 base respectively, with 21 bases between them. The CDR3 region has the DNA TGTGCCTGGAGGGCGGGAGGGACCTCCATCCCGAACACTGAAGCTTTCTTT. It yields the protein CAWRAGGTSIPNTEAFF.

The chain combines TRBV6-6 with TRBJ1-6; 7 nucleotides line up with TRBD1. Germline V gene lookup returns CDR1 MNHNY and CDR2 SVGAGI (reference sequence). CDR3 length: 17 residues. The ends lost 5 bases at V and 5 bases at J; junction bases unmatched: 12. CDR3 protein: CASSLRDRIIHNSPLHF. Written as DNA, the CDR3 is TGTGCCAGCAGTCTCCGGGACAGAATCATACATAATTCACCCCTCCACTTT.

V and J are TRBV9 and TRBJ1-5; D might be TRBD1 (5 bases). Trimming cost V 3 bases and J 6 bases, with 19 bases left between them. The CDR3 consists of 16 residues. Germline-derived CDR1 and CDR2 are SGDLS and YYNGEE. The DNA of the CDR3 is TGTGCCAGCAGCGAGGGAATTGGGGGGATACCTCAGCCCCAGCATTTT. Amino acids: CASSEGIGGIPQPQHF.

The chain has TRBV30 and TRBJ1-3, with TRBD1 matching 7 bases. This CDR3 is 13 amino acids long. J was trimmed by 6 bases and V by 2 bases; bases with no gene match: 4. CDR1 GTSNPN and CDR2 SVGIG come from the germline V gene (reference sequence). CDR3 nucleotides: TGTGCCTGGAGTCAGGGGACAGAAAACACCATATATTTT. As protein: CAWSQGTENTIYF.

The table lists this clone with a count of one. The chain has TRBV9 and TRBJ1-1, with 9 bases aligning to TRBD1. Trimming cost V 3 bases and J 4 bases; bases outside gene matches: 7. The CDR3 is made up of 15 amino acids. Germline CDR1 is SGDLS and CDR2 is YYNGEE. The CDR3 nucleotides read TGTGCCAGCAGCGCGACGGGACAGGGTATCACTGAAGCTTTCTTT. Its protein product is CASSATGQGITEAFF.

This clone was seen repeatedly, ten times or more. This sequence joins TRBV2 and TRBJ1-5, with unresolved D. Trimming took 3 bases from V and 3 from J, leaving 12 bases between them. The V gene's germline CDR1 is SNHLY and CDR2 FYNNEI. CDR3 length equals 15 residues. DNA of the CDR3: TGTGCCAGCAGTGAGGGCAGCCTAAACAATCAGCCCCAGCATTTT. Amino acids: CASSEGSLNNQPQHF. The complete variable domain, with remaining parts taken from reference TRBV2 and TRBJ1-5, reads EPEVTQTPSHQVTQMGQEVILRCVPISNHLYFYWYRQILGQKVEFLVSFYNNEISEKSEIFDDQFSVERPDGSNFTLKIRSTKLEDSAMYFCASSEGSLNNQPQHFGDGTRLSIL.

This clone has a single count. The V gene is TRBV27, the J gene TRBJ1-2; D gene uncertain. With 6 bases removed from V and 7 bases from J, the gap between germline ends came to 15 bases. Germline V gives CDR1 MNHEY, CDR2 SMNVEV (reference sequence). This CDR3 spans 13 amino acids. The DNA of the CDR3 is TGTGCCAGCAGATCCCCGGCCAGCGGTGGCTACACCTTC. It specifies CASRSPASGGYTF.

The chain combines TRBV11-2 with TRBJ2-3; the match to TRBD2 covers 10 bases. CDR1 and CDR2 from the germline V gene are SGHAT and FQNNGV. With 5 bases clipped from V and 2 bases from J, the junction kept 4 bases outside the gene matches. This CDR3 has 15 residues. The CDR3 protein is CASSPSGGATDTQYF. CDR3 coding DNA: TGTGCCAGCAGCCCGAGCGGGGGGGCCACAGATACGCAGTATTTT.

The chain uses TRBV2 and TRBJ2-7; TRBD2 might be the D (5 bases). This CDR3 comprises 13 residues. CDR1 and CDR2 (germline): SNHLY, FYNNEI. Trimming removed 7 bases from V and 1 base from J, with 11 bases in between. CDR3 nucleotide sequence: TGTGCCAGCAAGAGGACGGGGTCCTACGAGCAGTACTTC. This codes for CASKRTGSYEQYF.

V gene TRBV9 combines with J gene TRBJ2-2; 9 positions match TRBD1. Germline V gives CDR1 SGDLS, CDR2 YYNGEE. With V trimmed by 3 bases and J by 6 bases, 15 bases remained unmatched. The CDR3 sequence is 18 residues long. CDR3 sequence reads: CASSEPSKTGGIPGELFF. The CDR3 DNA reads TGTGCCAGCAGCGAGCCGTCGAAGACAGGGGGAATACCCGGGGAGCTGTTTTTT. The full variable domain, rest sourced from reference TRBV9 and TRBJ2-2, is DSGVTQTPKHLITATGQRVTLRCSPRSGDLSVYWYQQSLDQGLQFLIQYYNGEERAKGNILERFSAQQFPDLHSELNLSSLELGDSALYFCASSEPSKTGGIPGELFFGEGSRLTVL.

The V gene is TRBV19, the J gene TRBJ1-1; D is possibly TRBD1 (6 bases). Germline CDR1 and CDR2: LNHDA and SQIVND (reference sequence). This CDR3 has 13 amino acids. V was shortened by 5 bases and J by 5 bases, with 12 bases between the two germline ends. The CDR3 nucleotides read TGTGCCAGTAGTGGCGGGGGCTGGACTGAAGCTTTCTTT. Its translation: CASSGGGWTEAFF. Combining the CDR3 with reference TRBV19 and TRBJ1-1 gives the whole variable domain DGGITQSPKYLFRKEGQNVTLSCEQNLNHDAMYWYRQDPGQGLRLIYYSQIVNDFQKGDIAEGYSVSREKKESFPLTVTSAQKNPTAFYLCASSGGGWTEAFFGQGTRLTVV.

This clone has only a few counts. The CDR3 loop is CASSDLGKVNQPQHF. DNA of the CDR3: TGTGCCAGCAGCGACTTAGGAAAGGTCAATCAGCCCCAGCATTTT. This chain links TRBV2 with TRBJ1-5, with D hard to call. The CDR3 has 15 residues. Trimming cost V 6 bases and J 3 bases, with 15 bases left between them. From germline, CDR1 is SNHLY and CDR2 FYNNEI.

This sequence joins TRBV4-2 and TRBJ2-3; maybe TRBD2 (7 bases). CDR1 is LGHNA, CDR2 YNFKEQ, per germline. V lost 0 bases, J lost 3 bases, and 19 bases lay in between. The CDR3 runs 18 residues. The CDR3 sequence is CASSQDRGGGPGTDTQYF. CDR3 sequence (DNA): TGTGCCAGCAGCCAAGATCGAGGGGGAGGGCCGGGGACAGATACGCAGTATTTT.

This chain connects TRBV7-6 to TRBJ1-1, with unresolved D. Germline-derived CDR1 and CDR2 are SGHVS and FNYEAQ. V lost 0 bases, J lost 0 bases, and 8 bases lay in between. The CDR3 length is 15 residues. CDR3 protein: CASSLAGLLNTEAFF. DNA of the CDR3: TGTGCCAGCAGCTTAGCGGGGTTGTTGAACACTGAAGCTTTCTTT.

The V gene is TRBV7-9, the J gene TRBJ2-1; D is possibly TRBD2 (5 bases). Between the trimmed V and J ends, which lost 4 bases and 8 bases, there was a span of 21 bases. CDR1 and CDR2 from the germline V gene are SEHNR and FQNEAQ (reference sequence). This CDR3 region has 16 residues. The CDR3 DNA follows: TGTGCCAGCAGCTCCTTTTCGGCTAGCTTGGGTGATGAGCAGTTCTTC. Protein sequence: CASSSFSASLGDEQFF.

The chain employs TRBV2 and TRBJ1-1; a possible D gene is TRBD1 (5 bases). V lost 10 bases and J 8 bases, leaving 14 bases between the germline ends. This CDR3 is 11 amino acids long. Germline V gene data show CDR1 as SNHLY and CDR2 as FYNNEI. CDR3 DNA: TGTGCCACCCTCAGAGGGACCGAAGCTTTCTTT. Protein: CATLRGTEAFF. The full variable domain, in which reference TRBV2 and TRBJ1-1 provide the parts outside the CDR3, is EPEVTQTPSHQVTQMGQEVILRCVPISNHLYFYWYRQILGQKVEFLVSFYNNEISEKSEIFDDQFSVERPDGSNFTLKIRSTKLEDSAMYFCATLRGTEAFFGQGTRLTVV.